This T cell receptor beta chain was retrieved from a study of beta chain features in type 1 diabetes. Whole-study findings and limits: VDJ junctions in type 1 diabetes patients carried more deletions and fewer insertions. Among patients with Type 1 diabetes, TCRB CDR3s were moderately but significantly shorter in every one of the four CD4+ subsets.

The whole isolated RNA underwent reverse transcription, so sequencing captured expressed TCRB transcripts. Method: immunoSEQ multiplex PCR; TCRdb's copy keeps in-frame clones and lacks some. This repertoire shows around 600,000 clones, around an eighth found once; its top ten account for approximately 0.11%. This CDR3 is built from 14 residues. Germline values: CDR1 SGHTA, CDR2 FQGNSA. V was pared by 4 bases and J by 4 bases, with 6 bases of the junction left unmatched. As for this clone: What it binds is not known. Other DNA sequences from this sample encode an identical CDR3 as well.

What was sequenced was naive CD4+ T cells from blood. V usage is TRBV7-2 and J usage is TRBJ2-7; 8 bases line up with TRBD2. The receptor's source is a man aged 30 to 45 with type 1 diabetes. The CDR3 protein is CASSSGLAGYEQYF. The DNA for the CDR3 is TGTGCCAGCAGCTCCGGACTAGCCGGTTACGAGCAGTACTTC.